These 9 T cell receptor beta chains came from one sample sequenced in a study of PD-1 blockade in mismatch repair-deficient tumors. This table comes from immunoSEQ multiplex PCR, and its TCRdb copy is limited to in-frame clones, with some not included. The sample yields some 48,000 clones, 65% to 85% seen once. The sequenced sample was peripheral blood, obtained roughly 21 weeks after starting pembrolizumab. The receptors come from an adult with mismatch repair-deficient cancer.

The CDR3 loop reads CASSLGSPPLSYEQYF. The DNA for the CDR3 is TGTGCCAGCAGTTTAGGCAGTCCGCCCCTCTCCTACGAGCAGTACTTC. The chain recombines TRBV27 with TRBJ2-7; D is undetermined. V was clipped by 2 bases and J by 0 bases, with 14 bases between them. Germline V gene data show CDR1 as MNHEY and CDR2 as SMNVEV (reference sequence). This CDR3 has 16 amino acids.

The chain combines TRBV4-1 with TRBJ1-5; a possible D gene is TRBD1 (5 bases). V was clipped by 5 bases and J by 2 bases, with 19 bases between them. The V gene's germline CDR1 is MGHRA and CDR2 YSYEKL. This CDR3 has 17 residues. The DNA for the CDR3 is TGCGCCAGCAGCTACGACAGCAACAACATAGGCAATCAGCCCCAGCATTTT. Its protein is CASSYDSNNIGNQPQHF.

V is TRBV30 and J is TRBJ1-1, with TRBD1 as a possible D gene (5 bases). The CDR3 sequence is 13 residues long. Between the trimmed V and J ends, which lost 5 bases and 2 bases, there was a span of 12 bases. Germline CDR1 reads GTSNPN; CDR2 reads SVGIG (reference sequence). CDR3 region: CAWGYRTNTEAFF. CDR3 in DNA: TGTGCCTGGGGATACAGGACCAACACTGAAGCTTTCTTT.

The chain recombines TRBV18 with TRBJ1-4; possible D gene TRBD1, 6 bases. The length of the CDR3 is 16 residues. The V gene lost 5 bases and the J gene lost 8 bases, with 21 bases spanning the gap. Germline V gene data show CDR1 as KGHSH and CDR2 as LQKENI. This chain's CDR3 is CASSELTGNLREKLFF. The DNA for the CDR3 is TGTGCCAGCTCAGAACTTACAGGGAACCTTCGAGAAAAACTGTTTTTT. Supplemented by reference TRBV18 and TRBJ1-4, the full variable domain reads NAGVMQNPRHLVRRRGQEARLRCSPMKGHSHVYWYRQLPEEGLKFMVYLQKENIIDESGMPKERFSAEFPKEGPSILRIQQVVRGDSAAYFCASSELTGNLREKLFFGSGTQLSVL.

The CDR3: CASSLSGQGLFEQYF. As DNA, the CDR3 is TGTGCCAGCAGCTTATCTGGACAGGGTCTTTTCGAGCAGTACTTC. The chain recombines TRBV5-6 with TRBJ2-7, with 8 bases fitting TRBD1. Germline assignment: CDR1 SGHDT and CDR2 YYEEEE. The CDR3 is 15 amino acids. With V trimmed by 2 bases and J by 6 bases, 10 bases remained unmatched. Full variable domain (outside the CDR3, taken from reference TRBV5-6 and TRBJ2-7): DAGVTQSPTHLIKTRGQQVTLRCSPKSGHDTVSWYQQALGQGPQFIFQYYEEEERQRGNFPDRFSGHQFPNYSSELNVNALLLGDSALYLCASSLSGQGLFEQYFGPGTRLTVT.

The chain links TRBV7-6 to TRBJ2-5, with D perhaps TRBD1 or TRBD2 (6 bases each). Germline V lookup: CDR1 SGHVS, CDR2 FNYEAQ. CDR3 length: 15 amino acids. With 5 bases removed from V and 7 bases from J, the gap between germline ends came to 20 bases. This CDR3 is CASSLLAGDSATQYF. CDR3 in DNA: TGTGCCAGCAGCCTTTTAGCAGGGGACTCGGCGACCCAGTACTTC.

The gene calls are TRBV29-1 and TRBJ1-3; D gene unclear. With 3 bases removed from V and 2 bases from J, the gap between germline ends came to 5 bases. The germline V gene has CDR1 SQVTM and CDR2 ANQGSEA. The CDR3 sequence is 12 residues long. The CDR3 here is CSVDGTGNTIYF. Written as DNA, the CDR3 is TGCAGCGTTGATGGGACTGGAAACACCATATATTTT.

The V and J genes are TRBV7-9 and TRBJ2-7; 9 bases map to TRBD2. The ends lost 1 base at V and 5 bases at J; junction bases unmatched: 6. Germline V lookup: CDR1 SEHNR, CDR2 FQNEAQ (reference sequence). CDR3 length equals 15 residues. CDR3 coding DNA: TGTGCCAGCAGCTTAGTTAGCGGGAGTTACCACGAGCAGTACTTC. It is translated as CASSLVSGSYHEQYF.

This clone has only a few counts. The chain joins TRBV7-2 to TRBJ2-2, with 11 positions matching TRBD2. The CDR3 is made up of 18 amino acids. V shed 1 base, J shed 5 bases, and the junction held 9 bases outside the gene matches. Looked up from germline, CDR1 is SGHTA and CDR2 is FQGNSA. The CDR3 sequence: CASSLVGSGRVWTGELFF. Written as DNA, the CDR3 is TGTGCCAGCAGCTTAGTCGGTAGCGGGAGGGTTTGGACCGGGGAGCTGTTTTTT.